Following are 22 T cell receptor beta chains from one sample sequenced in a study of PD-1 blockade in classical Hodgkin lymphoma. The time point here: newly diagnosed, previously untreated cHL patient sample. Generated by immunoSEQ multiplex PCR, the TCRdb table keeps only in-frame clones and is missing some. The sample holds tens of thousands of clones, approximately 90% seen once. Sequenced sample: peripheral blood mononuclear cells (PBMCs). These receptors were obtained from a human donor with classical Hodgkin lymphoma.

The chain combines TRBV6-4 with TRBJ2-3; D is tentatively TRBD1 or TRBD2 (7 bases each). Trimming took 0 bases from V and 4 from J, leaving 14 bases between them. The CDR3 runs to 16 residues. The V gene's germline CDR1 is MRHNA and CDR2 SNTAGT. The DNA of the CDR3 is TGTGCCAGCAGTGACTCGACCCAGGGGGGGGCAGATACGCAGTATTTT. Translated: CASSDSTQGGADTQYF.

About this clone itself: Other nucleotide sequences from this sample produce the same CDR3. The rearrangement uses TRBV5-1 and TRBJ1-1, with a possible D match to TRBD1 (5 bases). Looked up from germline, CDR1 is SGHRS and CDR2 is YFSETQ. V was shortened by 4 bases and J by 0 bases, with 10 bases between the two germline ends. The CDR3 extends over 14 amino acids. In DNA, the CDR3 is TGCGCCAGCAGCGAGGGACTTATGAACACTGAAGCTTTCTTT. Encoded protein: CASSEGLMNTEAFF.

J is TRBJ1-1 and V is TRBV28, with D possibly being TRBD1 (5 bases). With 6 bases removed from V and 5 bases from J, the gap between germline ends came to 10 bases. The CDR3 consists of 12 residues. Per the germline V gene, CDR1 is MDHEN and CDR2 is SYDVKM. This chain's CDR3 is CASRFGGTEAFF. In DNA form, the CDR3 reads TGTGCCAGCAGGTTCGGGGGAACTGAAGCTTTCTTT.

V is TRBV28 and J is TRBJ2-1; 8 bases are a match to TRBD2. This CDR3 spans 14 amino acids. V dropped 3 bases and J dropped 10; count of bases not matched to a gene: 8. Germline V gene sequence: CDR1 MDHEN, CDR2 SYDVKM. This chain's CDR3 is CASSFEVGLGEQFF. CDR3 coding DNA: TGTGCCAGCAGTTTTGAAGTGGGACTAGGGGAGCAGTTCTTC.

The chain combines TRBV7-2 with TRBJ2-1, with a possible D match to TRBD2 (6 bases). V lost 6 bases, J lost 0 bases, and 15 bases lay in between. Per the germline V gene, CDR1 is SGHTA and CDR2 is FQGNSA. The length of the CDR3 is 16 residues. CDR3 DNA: TGTGCCAGCAGTTCTAATAGCGGTCCCTCCTACAATGAGCAGTTCTTC. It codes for CASSSNSGPSYNEQFF.

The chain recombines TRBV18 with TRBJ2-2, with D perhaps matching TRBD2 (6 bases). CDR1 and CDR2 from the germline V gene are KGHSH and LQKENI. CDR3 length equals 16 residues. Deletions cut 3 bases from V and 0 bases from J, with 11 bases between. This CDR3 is CASSPRGSPNTGELFF. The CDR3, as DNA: TGTGCCAGCTCACCGCGGGGTAGCCCGAACACCGGGGAGCTGTTTTTT.

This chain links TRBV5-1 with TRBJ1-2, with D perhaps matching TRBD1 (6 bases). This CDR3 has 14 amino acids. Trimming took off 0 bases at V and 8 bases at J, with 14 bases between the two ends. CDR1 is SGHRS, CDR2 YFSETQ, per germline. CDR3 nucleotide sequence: TGCGCCAGCAGCTTGGATCAGGGGCGGGGAGGCTACACCTTC. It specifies CASSLDQGRGGYTF.

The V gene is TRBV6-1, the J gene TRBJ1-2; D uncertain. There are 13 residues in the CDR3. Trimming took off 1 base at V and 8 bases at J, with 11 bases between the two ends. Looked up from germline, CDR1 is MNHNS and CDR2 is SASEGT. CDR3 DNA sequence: TGTGCCAGCAGTGAAGAGAGGGTGAGGGGCTACACCTTC. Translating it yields CASSEERVRGYTF.

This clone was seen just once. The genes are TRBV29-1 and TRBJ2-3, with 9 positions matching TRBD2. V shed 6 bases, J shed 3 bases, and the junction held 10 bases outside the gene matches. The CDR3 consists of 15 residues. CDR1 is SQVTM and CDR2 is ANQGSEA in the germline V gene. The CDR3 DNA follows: TGCAGCGTGGGTCCGTCGGCGGGAGGGACAGATACGCAGTATTTT. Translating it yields CSVGPSAGGTDTQYF.

The CDR3 is CASSQESGPRYEQYF. The DNA of the CDR3 is TGCGCCAGCAGCCAGGAATCCGGGCCCCGATACGAGCAGTACTTC. The chain uses TRBV4-1 and TRBJ2-7, with D uncertain. The length of the CDR3 is 15 residues. V was shortened by 3 bases and J by 4 bases, with 16 bases between the two germline ends. The germline V gene encodes CDR1 MGHRA and CDR2 YSYEKL.

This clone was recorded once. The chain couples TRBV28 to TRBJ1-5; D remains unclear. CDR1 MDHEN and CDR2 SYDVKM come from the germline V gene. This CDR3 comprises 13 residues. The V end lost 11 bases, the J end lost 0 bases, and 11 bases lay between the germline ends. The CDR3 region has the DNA TGTGCCCACGGGGTCAATAGCAATCAGCCCCAGCATTTT. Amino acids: CAHGVNSNQPQHF. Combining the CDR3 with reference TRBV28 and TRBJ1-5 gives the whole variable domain DVKVTQSSRYLVKRTGEKVFLECVQDMDHENMFWYRQDPGLGLRLIYFSYDVKMKEKGDIPEGYSVSREKKERFSLILESASTNQTSMYLCAHGVNSNQPQHFGDGTRLSIL.

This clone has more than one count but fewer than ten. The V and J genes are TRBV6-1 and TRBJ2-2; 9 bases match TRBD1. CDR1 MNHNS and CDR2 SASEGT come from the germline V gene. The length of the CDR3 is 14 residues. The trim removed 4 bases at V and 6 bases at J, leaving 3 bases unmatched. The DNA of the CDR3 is TGTGCCAGCAGTGGCGGGACAGGGTCCGGGGAGCTGTTTTTT. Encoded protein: CASSGGTGSGELFF.

The CDR3 DNA follows: TGTGCCAGCAGTGATTGGGACAGGGGGAACTATGGCTACACCTTC. This sequence encodes CASSDWDRGNYGYTF. J is TRBJ1-2 and V is TRBV2, with 11 bases matching TRBD1. V was pared by 3 bases and J by 2 bases, with 2 bases of the junction left unmatched. This CDR3 has 15 amino acids. Germline CDR1 and CDR2: SNHLY and FYNNEI.

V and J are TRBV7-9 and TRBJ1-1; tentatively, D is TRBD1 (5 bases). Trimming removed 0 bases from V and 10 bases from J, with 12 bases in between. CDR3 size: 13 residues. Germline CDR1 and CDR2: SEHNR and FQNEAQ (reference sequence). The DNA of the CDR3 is TGTGCCAGCAGCTTAGCGGGGGAAGTTGGAGCTTTCTTT. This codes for CASSLAGEVGAFF.

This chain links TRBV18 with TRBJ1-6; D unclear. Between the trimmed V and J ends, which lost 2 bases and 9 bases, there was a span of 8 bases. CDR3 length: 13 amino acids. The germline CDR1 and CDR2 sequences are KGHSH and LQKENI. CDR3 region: CASSPELSSPLHF. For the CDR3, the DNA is TGTGCCAGCTCACCAGAACTGAGTTCACCCCTCCACTTT.

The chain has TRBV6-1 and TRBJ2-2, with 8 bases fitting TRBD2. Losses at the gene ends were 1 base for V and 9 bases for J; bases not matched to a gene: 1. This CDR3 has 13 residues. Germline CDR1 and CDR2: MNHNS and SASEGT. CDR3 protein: CASSEGTSWELFF. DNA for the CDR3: TGTGCCAGCAGTGAAGGGACTAGCTGGGAGCTGTTTTTT.

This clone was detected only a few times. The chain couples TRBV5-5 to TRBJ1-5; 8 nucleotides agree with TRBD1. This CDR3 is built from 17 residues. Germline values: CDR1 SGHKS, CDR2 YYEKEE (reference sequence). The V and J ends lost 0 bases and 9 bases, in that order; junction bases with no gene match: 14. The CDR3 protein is CASSLVVGAGGSGPQHF. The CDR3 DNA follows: TGTGCCAGCAGCTTGGTAGTTGGGGCAGGGGGCTCGGGGCCCCAGCATTTT.

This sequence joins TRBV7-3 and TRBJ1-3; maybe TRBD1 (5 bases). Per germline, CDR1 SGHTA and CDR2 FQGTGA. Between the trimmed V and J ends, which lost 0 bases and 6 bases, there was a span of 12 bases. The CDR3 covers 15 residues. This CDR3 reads CASSLTGEPTNTIYF. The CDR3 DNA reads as TGTGCCAGCAGCTTAACAGGGGAGCCGACAAACACCATATATTTT. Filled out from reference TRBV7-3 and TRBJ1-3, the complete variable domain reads GAGVSQTPSNKVTEKGKYVELRCDPISGHTALYWYRQSLGQGPEFLIYFQGTGAADDSGLPNDRFFAVRPEGSVSTLKIQRTERGDSAVYLCASSLTGEPTNTIYFGEGSWLTVV.

The CDR3 DNA reads as TGTGCCAGCAGCGACCGGGGGGACCCCCGAGAGACCCAGTACTTC. Amino acid sequence: CASSDRGDPRETQYF. This chain uses TRBV9 with TRBJ2-5; 7 bases agree with TRBD2. J lost 4 bases, V lost 3 bases, and 9 bases had no gene match. This CDR3 region has 15 residues. The germline V gene encodes CDR1 SGDLS and CDR2 YYNGEE.

Written as DNA, the CDR3 is TGTGCCAGCAGCCCCTGGTCTAGCGGAGCCGACAATGAGCAGTTCTTC. This translates into CASSPWSSGADNEQFF. V gene TRBV5-4 combines with J gene TRBJ2-1; 7 nucleotides align to TRBD2. The V gene end was trimmed by 4 bases and the J gene end by 5 bases; junction bases not matched to a gene: 12. Germline V gives CDR1 SGHNT, CDR2 YYREEE (reference sequence). The CDR3 sequence is 16 residues long.

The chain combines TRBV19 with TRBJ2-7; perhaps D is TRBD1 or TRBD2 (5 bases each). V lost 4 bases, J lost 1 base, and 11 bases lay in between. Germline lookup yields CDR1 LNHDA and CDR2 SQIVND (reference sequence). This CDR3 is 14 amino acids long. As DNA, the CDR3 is TGTGCCAGTAGTACCCGGGACGGATCCTACGAGCAGTACGTC. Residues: CASSTRDGSYEQYV.

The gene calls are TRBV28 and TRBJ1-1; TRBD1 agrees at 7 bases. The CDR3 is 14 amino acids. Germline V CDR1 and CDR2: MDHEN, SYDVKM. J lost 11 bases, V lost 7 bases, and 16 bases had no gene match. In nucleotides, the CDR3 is TGTGCCAGCAACACCTTACAGGGGCGGCATCGGGCTTTCTTT. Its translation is CASNTLQGRHRAFF.